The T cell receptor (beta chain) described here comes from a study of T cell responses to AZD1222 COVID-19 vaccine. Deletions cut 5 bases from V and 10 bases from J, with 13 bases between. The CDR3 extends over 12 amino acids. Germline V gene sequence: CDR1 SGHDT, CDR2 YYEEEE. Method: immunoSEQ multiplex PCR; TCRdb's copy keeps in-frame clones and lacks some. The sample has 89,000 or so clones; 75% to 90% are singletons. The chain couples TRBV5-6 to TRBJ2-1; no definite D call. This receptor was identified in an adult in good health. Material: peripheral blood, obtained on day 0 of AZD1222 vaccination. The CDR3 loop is CASSYTVGEQFF. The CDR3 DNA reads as TGTGCCAGCAGTTATACGGTGGGAGAGCAGTTCTTC.